This T cell receptor beta chain is drawn from a study of blood T cell repertoires in COVID-19. About the research overall: Researchers got acute and convalescent COVID-19 samples from the United States, Italy and Spain. Sample material is recorded as cDNA or gDNA derived from T cells, B-cell-depleted T cells, or PBMCs.

The CDR3 runs to 15 residues. In germline, CDR1 is KGHDR, CDR2 SFDVKD. The V end was cut by 2 bases, the J end by 6 bases, with 16 bases between. Original handling: Nucleated cell number was recorded as an estimate derived from reference gene primer amplification. Sequencing was performed with immunoSEQ multiplex PCR; in TCRdb, only in-frame clones are kept and a portion is missing. V and J calls and clone size are copied from that table; D and trimming were computed from the DNA. The table shows about 69,000 clones, with roughly 90% occurring only once. Specimen: peripheral blood. This TCR came from a man aged 45-60 years with acute or convalescent COVID-19. This chain joins TRBV24-1 and TRBJ2-7, with D possibly matching TRBD2 (6 bases). The CDR3 nucleotides are TGTGCCACCAGTGATTCCCGGGAGTGGTCCGGCGAGCAGTACTTC. It yields the protein CATSDSREWSGEQYF.